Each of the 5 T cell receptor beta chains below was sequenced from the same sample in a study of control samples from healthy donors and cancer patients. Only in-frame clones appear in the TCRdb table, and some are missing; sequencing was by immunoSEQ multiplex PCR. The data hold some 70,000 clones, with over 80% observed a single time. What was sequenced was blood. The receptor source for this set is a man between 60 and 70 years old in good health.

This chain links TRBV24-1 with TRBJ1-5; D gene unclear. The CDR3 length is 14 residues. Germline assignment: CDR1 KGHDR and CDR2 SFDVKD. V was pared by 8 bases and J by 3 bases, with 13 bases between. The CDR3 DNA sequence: TGTGCCACCAATGGAGGCCCCCACAATCAGCCCCAGCATTTT. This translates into CATNGGPHNQPQHF.

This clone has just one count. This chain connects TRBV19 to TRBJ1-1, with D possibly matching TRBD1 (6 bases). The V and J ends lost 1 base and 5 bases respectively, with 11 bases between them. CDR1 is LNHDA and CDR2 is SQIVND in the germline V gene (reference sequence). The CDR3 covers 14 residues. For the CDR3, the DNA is TGTGCCAGTAGTATAGTAGGGGGAAAAACTGAAGCTTTCTTT. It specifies CASSIVGGKTEAFF.

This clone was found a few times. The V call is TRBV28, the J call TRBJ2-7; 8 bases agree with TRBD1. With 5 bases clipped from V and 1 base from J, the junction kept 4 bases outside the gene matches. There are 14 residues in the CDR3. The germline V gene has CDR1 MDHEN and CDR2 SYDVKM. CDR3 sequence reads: CASSTGTGSYEQYF. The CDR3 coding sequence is TGTGCCAGCAGTACAGGGACAGGTTCCTACGAGCAGTACTTC. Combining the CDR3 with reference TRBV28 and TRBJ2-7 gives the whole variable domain DVKVTQSSRYLVKRTGEKVFLECVQDMDHENMFWYRQDPGLGLRLIYFSYDVKMKEKGDIPEGYSVSREKKERFSLILESASTNQTSMYLCASSTGTGSYEQYFGPGTRLTVT.

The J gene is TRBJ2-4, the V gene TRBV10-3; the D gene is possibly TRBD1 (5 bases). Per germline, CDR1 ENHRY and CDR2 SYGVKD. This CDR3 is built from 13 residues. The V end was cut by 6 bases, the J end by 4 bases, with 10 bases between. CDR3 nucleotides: TGTGCCATCAGATCGACAGAAAAAAACATTCAGTACTTC. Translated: CAIRSTEKNIQYF.

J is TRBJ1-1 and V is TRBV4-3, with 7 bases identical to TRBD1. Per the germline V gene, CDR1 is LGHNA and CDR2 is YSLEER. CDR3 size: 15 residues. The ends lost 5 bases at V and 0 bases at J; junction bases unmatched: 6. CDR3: CASSTTDRMNTEAFF. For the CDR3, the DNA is TGCGCCAGCAGCACAACGGACAGGATGAACACTGAAGCTTTCTTT.